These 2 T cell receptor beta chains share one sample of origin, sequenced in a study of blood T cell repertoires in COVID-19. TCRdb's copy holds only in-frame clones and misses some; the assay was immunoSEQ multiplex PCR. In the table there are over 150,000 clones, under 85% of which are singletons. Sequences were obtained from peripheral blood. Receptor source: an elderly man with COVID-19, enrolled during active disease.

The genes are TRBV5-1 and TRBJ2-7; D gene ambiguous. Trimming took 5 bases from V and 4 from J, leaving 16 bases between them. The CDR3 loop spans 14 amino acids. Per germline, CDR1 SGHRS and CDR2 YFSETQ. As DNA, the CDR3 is TGCGCCAGCAGTTATGACTCTACGAGGTACGAGCAGTACTTC. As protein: CASSYDSTRYEQYF.

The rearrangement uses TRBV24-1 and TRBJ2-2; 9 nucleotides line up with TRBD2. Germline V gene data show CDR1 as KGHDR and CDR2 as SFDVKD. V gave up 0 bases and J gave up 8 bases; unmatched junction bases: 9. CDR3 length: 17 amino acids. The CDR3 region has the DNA TGTGCCACCAGTGATTTGGTAGCGGGGGCTGTTGCTGGGGAGCTGTTTTTT. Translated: CATSDLVAGAVAGELFF.